Sequencing of this TCR beta chain was carried out in a study of T cell repertoires in cytomegalovirus infection. Study context: In the study, CMV epitopes included recently identified HLA-C-restricted and well-studied HLA-B-restricted ones. Public TCR beta signatures indicated both CMV infection and matching HLA type. Study-wide results and limits: HLA-C-restricted CMV-specific TCR beta clonotypes prevailed in the ex vivo response.

TCRdb fed the reads into MiXCR, producing one record per CDR3 protein. This table holds about 71,000 distinct CDR3 sequences, approximately 20% found once. CDR3 length equals 15 residues. The junction had 6 bases not matched to a gene; V was cut back by 2 bases and J by 7 bases. Germline V lookup: CDR1 MGHRA, CDR2 YSYEKL. The table lists this clonotype with a few counts. Antigen specificity is unknown. This receptor was identified in a human donor in good health (CMV status not recorded). Some clones in this sample may be carry-over from other donors' samples. This chain uses TRBV4-1 with TRBJ1-5, with 9 bases fitting TRBD1. The sequences come from CD8+ T cells from cultured PBMCs, collected from culture after CMV antigen stimulation. DNA of the CDR3: TGCGCCAGCAGCCAATTTGACAGGGGGGACCAGCCCCAGCATTTT. Residues: CASSQFDRGDQPQHF.